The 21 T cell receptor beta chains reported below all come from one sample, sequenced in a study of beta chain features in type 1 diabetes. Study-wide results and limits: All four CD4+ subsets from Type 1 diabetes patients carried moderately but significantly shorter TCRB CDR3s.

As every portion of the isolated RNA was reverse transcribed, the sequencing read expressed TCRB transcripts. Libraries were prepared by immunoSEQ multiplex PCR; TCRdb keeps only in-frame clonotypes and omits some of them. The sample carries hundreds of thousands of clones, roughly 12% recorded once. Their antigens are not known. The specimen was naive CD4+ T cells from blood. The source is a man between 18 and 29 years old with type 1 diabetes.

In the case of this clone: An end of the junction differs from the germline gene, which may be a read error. This CDR3 is CASRSGDSLQGTQYF. In DNA form, the CDR3 reads TGTGCCAGCAGATCGGGTGACAGCCTTCAAGGGACCCAGTACTTC. The rearrangement links TRBV6-5 to TRBJ2-5; D possibly corresponds to TRBD1 (5 bases). Germline values: CDR1 MNHEY, CDR2 SVGAGI. The CDR3 spans 15 residues.

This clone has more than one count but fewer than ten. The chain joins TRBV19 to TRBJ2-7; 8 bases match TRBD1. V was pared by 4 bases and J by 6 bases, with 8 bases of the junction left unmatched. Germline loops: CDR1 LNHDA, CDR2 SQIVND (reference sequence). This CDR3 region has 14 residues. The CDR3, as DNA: TGTGCCAGTAGTACGGGACAGGTCGGAAGCGAGCAGTACTTC. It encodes CASSTGQVGSEQYF.

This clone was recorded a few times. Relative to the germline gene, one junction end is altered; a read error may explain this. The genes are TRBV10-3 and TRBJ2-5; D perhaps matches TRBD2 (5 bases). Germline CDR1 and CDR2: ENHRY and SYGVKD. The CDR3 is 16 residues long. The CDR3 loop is CASSEAERVARETQYF. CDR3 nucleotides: TGTGCCAGCAGTGAAGCCGAGAGGGTAGCTAGAGAGACCCAGTACTTC.

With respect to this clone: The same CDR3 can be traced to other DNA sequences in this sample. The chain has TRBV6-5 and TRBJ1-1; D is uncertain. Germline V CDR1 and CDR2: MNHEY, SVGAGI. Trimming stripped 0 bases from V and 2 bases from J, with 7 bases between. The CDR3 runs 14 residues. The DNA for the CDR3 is TGTGCCAGCAGTTACTCGAGAGGAAACACTGAAGCTTTCTTT. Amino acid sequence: CASSYSRGNTEAFF.

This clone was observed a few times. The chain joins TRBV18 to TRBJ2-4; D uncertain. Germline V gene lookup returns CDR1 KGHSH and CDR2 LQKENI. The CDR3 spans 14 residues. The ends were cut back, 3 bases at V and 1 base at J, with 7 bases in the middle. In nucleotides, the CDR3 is TGTGCCAGCTCACCTGGTTCTGCCAAAAACATTCAGTACTTC. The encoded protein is CASSPGSAKNIQYF.

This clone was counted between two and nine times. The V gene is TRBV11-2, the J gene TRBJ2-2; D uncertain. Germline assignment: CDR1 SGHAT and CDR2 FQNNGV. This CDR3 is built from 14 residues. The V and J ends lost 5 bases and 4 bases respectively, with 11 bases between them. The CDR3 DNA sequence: TGTGCCAGCAGCCTCAATACGGGCACCGGGGAGCTGTTTTTT. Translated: CASSLNTGTGELFF.

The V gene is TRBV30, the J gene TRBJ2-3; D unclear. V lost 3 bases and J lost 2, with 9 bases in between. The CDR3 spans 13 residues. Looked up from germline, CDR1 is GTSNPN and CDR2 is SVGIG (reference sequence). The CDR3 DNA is TGTGCCTGGAGGCGGCCTCCCACAGATACGCAGTATTTT. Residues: CAWRRPPTDTQYF.

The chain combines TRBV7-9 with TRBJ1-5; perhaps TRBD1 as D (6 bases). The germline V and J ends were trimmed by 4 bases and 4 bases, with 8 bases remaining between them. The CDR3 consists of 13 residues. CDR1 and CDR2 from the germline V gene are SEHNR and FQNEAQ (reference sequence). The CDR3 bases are TGTGCCAGCAGCTCTACAGGGAATCAGCCCCAGCATTTT. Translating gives CASSSTGNQPQHF.

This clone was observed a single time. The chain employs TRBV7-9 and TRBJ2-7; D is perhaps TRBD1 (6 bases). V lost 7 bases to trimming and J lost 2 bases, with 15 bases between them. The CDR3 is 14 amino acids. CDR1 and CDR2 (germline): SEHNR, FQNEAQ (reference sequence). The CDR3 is CASTMTGQTYEQYF. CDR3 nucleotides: TGTGCCAGCACAATGACAGGACAAACCTACGAGCAGTACTTC.

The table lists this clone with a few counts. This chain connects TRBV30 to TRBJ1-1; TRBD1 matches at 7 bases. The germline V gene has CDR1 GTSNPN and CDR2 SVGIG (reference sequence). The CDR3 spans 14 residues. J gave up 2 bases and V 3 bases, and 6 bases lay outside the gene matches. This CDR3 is CAWRRDSHNTEAFF. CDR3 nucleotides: TGTGCCTGGAGACGGGACAGCCACAACACTGAAGCTTTCTTT.

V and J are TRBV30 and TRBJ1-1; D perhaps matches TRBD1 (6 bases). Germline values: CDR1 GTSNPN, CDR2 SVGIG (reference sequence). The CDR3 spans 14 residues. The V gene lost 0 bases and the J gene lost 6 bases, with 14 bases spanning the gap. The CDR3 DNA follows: TGTGCCTGGAGTGTACAGGACAGTATTTCTGAAGCTTTCTTT. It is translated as CAWSVQDSISEAFF.

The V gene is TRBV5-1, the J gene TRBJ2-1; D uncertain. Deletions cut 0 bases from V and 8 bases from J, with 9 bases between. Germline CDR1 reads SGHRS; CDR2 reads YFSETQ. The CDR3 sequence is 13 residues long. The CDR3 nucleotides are TGCGCCAGCAGCTTGGCTGACCCCTATGAGCAGTTCTTC. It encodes CASSLADPYEQFF.

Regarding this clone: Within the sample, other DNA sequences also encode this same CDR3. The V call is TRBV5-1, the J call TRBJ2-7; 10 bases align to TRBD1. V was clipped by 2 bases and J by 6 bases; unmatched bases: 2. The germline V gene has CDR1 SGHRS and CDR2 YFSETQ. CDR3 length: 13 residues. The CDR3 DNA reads TGCGCCAGCAGCTTCGGGACAGGGGCCGAGCAGTACTTC. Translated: CASSFGTGAEQYF. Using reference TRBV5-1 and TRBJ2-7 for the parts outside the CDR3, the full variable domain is KAGVTQTPRYLIKTRGQQVTLSCSPISGHRSVSWYQQTPGQGLQFLFEYFSETQRNKGNFPGRFSGRQFSNSRSEMNVSTLELGDSALYLCASSFGTGAEQYFGPGTRLTVT.

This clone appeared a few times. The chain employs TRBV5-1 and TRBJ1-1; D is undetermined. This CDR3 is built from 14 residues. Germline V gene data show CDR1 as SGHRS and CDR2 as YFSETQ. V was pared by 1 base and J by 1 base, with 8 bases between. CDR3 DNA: TGCGCCAGCAGCTTGAGCACTGAGAACACTGAAGCTTTCTTT. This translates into CASSLSTENTEAFF.

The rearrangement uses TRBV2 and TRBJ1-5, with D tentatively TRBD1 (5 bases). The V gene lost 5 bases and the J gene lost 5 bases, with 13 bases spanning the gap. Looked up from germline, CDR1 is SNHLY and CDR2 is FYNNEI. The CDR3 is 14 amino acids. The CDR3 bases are TGTGCCAGCAGTAGCCAGGGTCCCCATCAGCCCCAGCATTTT. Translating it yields CASSSQGPHQPQHF.

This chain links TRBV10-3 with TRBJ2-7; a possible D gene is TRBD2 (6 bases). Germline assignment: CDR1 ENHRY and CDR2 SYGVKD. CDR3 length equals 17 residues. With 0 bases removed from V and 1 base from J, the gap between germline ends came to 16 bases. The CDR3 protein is CAISESSGGTGSYEQYF. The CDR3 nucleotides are TGTGCCATCAGTGAGTCCAGTGGGGGGACCGGGTCCTACGAGCAGTACTTC.

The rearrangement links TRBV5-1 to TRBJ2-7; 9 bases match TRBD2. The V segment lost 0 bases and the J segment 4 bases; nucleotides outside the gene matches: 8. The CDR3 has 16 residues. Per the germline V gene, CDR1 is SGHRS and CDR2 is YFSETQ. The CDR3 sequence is CASSLVFSSGGYEQYF. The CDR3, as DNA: TGCGCCAGCAGCTTGGTATTCAGTAGCGGGGGTTACGAGCAGTACTTC.

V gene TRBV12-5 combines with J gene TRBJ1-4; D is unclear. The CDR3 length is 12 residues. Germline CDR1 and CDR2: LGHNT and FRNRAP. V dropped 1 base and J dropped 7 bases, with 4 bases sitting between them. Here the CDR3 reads CASGLEPEKLFF. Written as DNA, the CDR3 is TGTGCTAGTGGTTTGGAGCCTGAAAAACTGTTTTTT.

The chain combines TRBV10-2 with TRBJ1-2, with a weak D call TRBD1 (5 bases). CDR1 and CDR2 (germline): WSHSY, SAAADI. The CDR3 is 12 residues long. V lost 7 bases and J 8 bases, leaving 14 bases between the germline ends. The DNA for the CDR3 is TGCGCCAGCACGCAGGGAGGAGAGGGCTACACCTTC. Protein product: CASTQGGEGYTF.

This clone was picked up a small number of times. The CDR3 nucleotides are TGTGCCAGCAGTGCTGGACAGGGCAGTCAGCCCCAGCATTTT. This sequence encodes CASSAGQGSQPQHF. This chain links TRBV28 with TRBJ1-5, with 8 bases lining up with TRBD1. V lost 5 bases and J lost 6; bases outside the gene matches: 6. CDR1 is MDHEN and CDR2 is SYDVKM in the germline V gene. This CDR3 has 14 residues.

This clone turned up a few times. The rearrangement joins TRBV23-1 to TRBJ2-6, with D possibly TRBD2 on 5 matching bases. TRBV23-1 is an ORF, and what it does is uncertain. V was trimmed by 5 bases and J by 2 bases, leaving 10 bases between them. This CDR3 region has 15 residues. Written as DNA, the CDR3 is TGCGCCAGCAGTACCCCGAGGGCTGGGGCCAACGTCCTGACTTTC. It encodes CASSTPRAGANVLTF.